A single sample is the source of the 21 T cell receptor beta chains below, sequenced in a study of blood T cells in healthy people across ages. Combining a sample-barcoded 5' primer with a J-beta primer mix, a second PCR ran for about 7 to 12 cycles. TCRdb independently ran MiXCR on the 5' RACE reads; one entry per CDR3 protein. The repertoire holds 1.5 million to 2 million distinct CDR3 sequences, with 25% to 30% as singletons. The sample consisted of blood. These receptors all stem from a woman aged 30 to 39 in good health.

Note on this clonotype: A clone one base away is much larger, so this may be a read error. The rearrangement joins TRBV7-9 to TRBJ2-7, with 8 nucleotides matching TRBD1. Germline CDR1 SEHNR, CDR2 FQNEAQ (reference sequence). This CDR3 has 14 amino acids. CDR3 sequence reads: CASSLPDRGHERYF. The DNA of the CDR3 is TGTGCCAGCAGCCTACCCGACAGGGGTCACGAGCGGTACTTC. Supplemented by reference TRBV7-9 and TRBJ2-7, the full variable domain reads DTGVSQNPRHKITKRGQNVTFRCDPISEHNRLYWYRQTLGQGPEFLTYFQNEAQLEKSRLLSDRFSAERPKGSFSTLEIQRTEQGDSAMYLCASSLPDRGHERYFGPGTRLTVT.

This clonotype appeared a few times. V usage is TRBV9 and J usage is TRBJ2-4; TRBD2 agrees at 9 bases. With V trimmed by 2 bases and J by 13 bases, 16 bases remained unmatched. The CDR3 spans 16 residues. The germline CDR1 and CDR2 sequences are SGDLS and YYNGEE. The DNA of the CDR3 is TGTGCCAGCAGCGTGGGAGCGGGAGGATCGGGAGACGTGCAGTACTTC. Protein sequence: CASSVGAGGSGDVQYF.

This chain joins TRBV5-5 and TRBJ1-5; TRBD1 is a possible D gene (6 bases). The germline gives CDR1 SGHKS, CDR2 YYEKEE (reference sequence). The CDR3 totals 15 residues. Deletions cut 4 bases from V and 4 bases from J, with 15 bases between. The CDR3 DNA reads TGTGCCAGCAGCGCCGGGACACAGCCTAATCAGCCCCAGCATTTT. This encodes CASSAGTQPNQPQHF.

This clonotype was observed many times. V and J are TRBV24-1 and TRBJ2-5; 11 nucleotides line up with TRBD1. CDR1 and CDR2 from the germline V gene are KGHDR and SFDVKD. V trimming: 3 bases; J trimming: 4 bases; junction bases outside the gene matches: 3. The CDR3 contains 15 residues. The CDR3 protein is CATSDPGQGAETQYF. DNA of the CDR3: TGTGCCACCAGTGATCCAGGACAGGGGGCAGAGACCCAGTACTTC.

There are a few counts of this clonotype. The chain joins TRBV9 to TRBJ1-2; 8 bases are a match to TRBD1. Trimming cost V 3 bases and J 8 bases; bases outside gene matches: 6. CDR1 SGDLS and CDR2 YYNGEE come from the germline V gene. The CDR3 loop spans 13 amino acids. The CDR3 nucleotides are TGTGCCAGCAGCGCGAACGACAGGGGCGGCTACACCTTC. This translates into CASSANDRGGYTF.

Of note for this clonotype: Since a much larger clone is just one base distant, this may be a read error. The genes are TRBV6-1 and TRBJ2-5; no clear D. The J call is doubtful: the DNA matches TRBJ2-7 better. There are 13 residues in the CDR3. Per germline, CDR1 MNHNS and CDR2 SASEGT. The DNA for the CDR3 is TGTGCCAGCAGTGGTGTCAGCTTTTACGAGCAGTACTTC. It specifies CASSGVSFYEQYF.

This clonotype was counted only a few times. The rearrangement uses TRBV4-1 and TRBJ2-1; 9 bases line up with TRBD2. The CDR3 extends over 17 amino acids. The J segment lost 8 bases and the V segment lost 0 bases, leaving 11 bases of the junction unmatched. The germline V gene encodes CDR1 MGHRA and CDR2 YSYEKL. DNA for the CDR3: TGCGCCAGCAGCCAAGACCCTGCGGGGGGGATGTCGGATGAGCAGTTCTTC. Its translation: CASSQDPAGGMSDEQFF.

This clonotype came up a few times. The chain recombines TRBV7-9 with TRBJ2-1; weak D call: TRBD2 (7 bases). Trimming stripped 0 bases from V and 5 bases from J, with 17 bases between. Germline assignment: CDR1 SEHNR and CDR2 FQNEAQ (reference sequence). The CDR3 is 17 residues long. CDR3 coding DNA: TGTGCCAGCAGCTTAGCGCGGAGGGGGGGGATTAACAATGAGCAGTTCTTC. As protein: CASSLARRGGINNEQFF. Based on the CDR3 plus reference TRBV7-9 and TRBJ2-1, the full variable domain is DTGVSQNPRHKITKRGQNVTFRCDPISEHNRLYWYRQTLGQGPEFLTYFQNEAQLEKSRLLSDRFSAERPKGSFSTLEIQRTEQGDSAMYLCASSLARRGGINNEQFFGPGTRLTVL.

The CDR3 DNA sequence: TGTGCCAGCAGCCCTGCCAGTGAACTCTATGGCTACACCTTC. Protein: CASSPASELYGYTF. The chain recombines TRBV11-2 with TRBJ1-2; the D is unclear. Trimming shortened V by 5 bases and J by 4 bases, and 14 bases separated the two germline ends. This CDR3 spans 14 amino acids. CDR1 is SGHAT, CDR2 FQNNGV, per germline. Full variable domain (missing parts from reference TRBV11-2 and TRBJ1-2): EAGVAQSPRYKIIEKRQSVAFWCNPISGHATLYWYQQILGQGPKLLIQFQNNGVVDDSQLPKDRFSAERLKGVDSTLKIQPAKLEDSAVYLCASSPASELYGYTFGSGTRLTVV.

There are a few counts of this clonotype. The gene calls are TRBV5-1 and TRBJ1-2; 10 bases match TRBD1. The germline V gene encodes CDR1 SGHRS and CDR2 YFSETQ. J lost 7 bases, V lost 3 bases, and 12 bases had no gene match. The CDR3 extends over 16 amino acids. The CDR3 protein is CASSSGQGVVFGGYTF. In nucleotides, the CDR3 is TGCGCCAGCAGCTCAGGACAGGGGGTCGTATTTGGTGGCTACACCTTC.

A note on this clonotype: A much more abundant neighbour one base away suggests this may be a read error. The V and J genes are TRBV15 and TRBJ2-1; 14 nucleotides match TRBD2. V trimming: 5 bases; J trimming: 8 bases; junction bases outside the gene matches: 14. Per the germline V gene, CDR1 is LNHNV and CDR2 is YYDKDF (reference sequence). This CDR3 has 18 residues. CDR3 in amino acids: CATSGYGLTSGRGDEQFF. DNA for the CDR3: TGTGCCACCAGCGGTTATGGGCTGACTAGCGGGAGGGGAGATGAGCAGTTCTTC.

The CDR3 DNA reads TGTGCCAGCAAGCGGGGGGCAGGGAGCACAGATACGCAGTATTTT. Translation: CASKRGAGSTDTQYF. The chain employs TRBV7-3 and TRBJ2-3, with 9 bases lining up with TRBD2. Looked up from germline, CDR1 is SGHTA and CDR2 is FQGTGA. This CDR3 spans 15 amino acids. V shed 7 bases and J 0 bases; nucleotides not matched to a gene: 5.

The rearrangement joins TRBV5-4 to TRBJ2-2, with D possibly being TRBD2 (5 bases). Germline assignment: CDR1 SGHNT and CDR2 YYREEE (reference sequence). V lost 9 bases to trimming and J lost 9 bases, with 18 bases between them. The CDR3 runs 13 residues. As DNA, the CDR3 is TGTGCCACCCACGGAGGAAATTCCAGGGAGCTGTTTTTT. This translates into CATHGGNSRELFF.

This clonotype was seen a few times. The CDR3 sequence: CASSSESVWGEQFF. CDR3 sequence (DNA): TGTGCCAGCAGCTCGGAAAGCGTTTGGGGTGAGCAGTTCTTC. The chain combines TRBV7-2 with TRBJ2-1; D is uncertain. The V gene's germline CDR1 is SGHTA and CDR2 FQGNSA. The CDR3 loop spans 14 amino acids. V lost 4 bases and J lost 9, with 16 bases in between.

This clonotype occurred a few times. The V and J genes are TRBV20-1 and TRBJ2-3, with 8 bases identical to TRBD1. Germline CDR1 and CDR2: DFQATT and SNEGSKA (reference sequence). CDR3 length: 17 residues. The trim removed 3 bases at V and 6 bases at J, leaving 17 bases unmatched. CDR3 region: CSARLFTGTGVGDTQYF. The CDR3, as DNA: TGCAGTGCTAGGCTCTTCACCGGGACAGGAGTTGGGGATACGCAGTATTTT.

This clonotype was observed a handful of times. V is TRBV12-3 or TRBV12-4 and J is TRBJ2-3; D is possibly TRBD2 (6 bases). The CDR3 spans 15 residues. Trimming shortened V by 5 bases and J by 0 bases, and 12 bases separated the two germline ends. CDR3 amino acids: CASSPFSGSTDTQYF. The CDR3 coding sequence is TGTGCCAGCAGTCCCTTTAGCGGTAGCACAGATACGCAGTATTTT.

The chain couples TRBV2 to TRBJ2-1; 10 positions agree with TRBD1. The CDR3 contains 16 residues. J gave up 6 bases and V 4 bases, and 9 bases lay outside the gene matches. Germline CDR1 and CDR2: SNHLY and FYNNEI. Written as DNA, the CDR3 is TGTGCCAGCAGTGCTCGGACAGGGGGTTATCCCAATGAGCAGTTCTTC. It is translated as CASSARTGGYPNEQFF.

The CDR3 here is CASSLLGQGRGYTF. CDR3 DNA sequence: TGTGCCAGCAGTTTATTAGGGCAGGGACGAGGCTACACCTTC. The gene calls are TRBV28 and TRBJ1-2, with a tentative D call TRBD1 (5 bases). Trimming removed 1 base at V and 8 bases at J, with 14 bases between. Per the germline V gene, CDR1 is MDHEN and CDR2 is SYDVKM. The CDR3 covers 14 residues.

CDR3 residues: CATSEDTQYF. The CDR3 DNA reads as TGTGCCACCTCAGAAGATACGCAGTATTTT. V usage is TRBV7-9 and J usage is TRBJ2-3, with D uncertain. Germline V gene data show CDR1 as SEHNR and CDR2 as FQNEAQ (reference sequence). The ends were cut back, 10 bases at V and 5 bases at J, with 7 bases in the middle. The CDR3 spans 10 residues.

Details on this clonotype: No DNA is shown, since the ends of the CDR3 on it are uncertain; the CDR3 is the one TCRdb lists. The chain uses TRBV29-1 and TRBJ2-3; TRBD2 reflects the table's D call only, with no check against the DNA. Germline V CDR1 and CDR2: SQVTM, ANQGSEA. 13 amino acids form the CDR3, both terminal residues included. CDR3 region: CSVAAGSTDTKYF.

This chain joins TRBV12-3 or TRBV12-4 and TRBJ1-5, with no clear D. V dropped 5 bases and J dropped 11 bases, with 16 bases sitting between them. This CDR3 is 13 amino acids long. This CDR3 reads CASSRDGRAAQHF. In nucleotides, the CDR3 is TGTGCCAGCAGTAGAGACGGACGGGCCGCCCAGCATTTT.